A single sample gave rise to the 31 T cell receptor beta chains below, sequenced in a study of identical twins. TCRdb re-called the 5' RACE reads through MiXCR, storing one row per CDR3 protein. Found here are more than 350,000 distinct CDR3 sequences, roughly 9% of them singletons; the top ten hold roughly 9%. The sample comprised naive T cells sorted from blood. These receptors were collected from a woman between 50 and 59 years old in good health.

There are many counts of this clonotype. CDR3 in amino acids: CASSSLSLLAGVNEQFF. The CDR3, as DNA: TGTGCCAGCAGCTCTCTGTCCCTACTAGCGGGAGTCAATGAGCAGTTCTTC. The chain carries TRBV12-3 or TRBV12-4 and TRBJ2-1; 11 bases fit TRBD2. The CDR3 sequence is 17 residues long. V was pared by 6 bases and J by 6 bases, with 13 bases of the junction left unmatched.

This clonotype turned up a few times. The rearrangement joins TRBV11-3 to TRBJ2-1; possible D gene TRBD2, 5 bases. Germline loops: CDR1 SGHNT, CDR2 YENEEA. The germline V and J ends were trimmed by 2 bases and 7 bases, with 18 bases remaining between them. This CDR3 has 16 amino acids. The CDR3 spells CASSLRRSTPENEQFF. Written as DNA, the CDR3 is TGTGCCAGCAGCTTAAGGAGGTCGACTCCGGAGAATGAGCAGTTCTTC. The entire variable domain, with the rest obtained from reference TRBV11-3 and TRBJ2-1, is as follows: EAGVVQSPRYKIIEKKQPVAFWCNPISGHNTLYWYLQNLGQGPELLIRYENEEAVDDSQLPKDRFSAERLKGVDSTLKIQPAELGDSAVYLCASSLRRSTPENEQFFGPGTRLTVL.

This sequence joins TRBV2 and TRBJ2-1; no reliable D call. In germline, CDR1 is SNHLY, CDR2 FYNNEI. The CDR3 runs to 15 residues. Trimming removed 7 bases from V and 4 bases from J, with 17 bases in between. CDR3 protein: CASTKTPDIYNEQFF. The DNA for the CDR3 is TGTGCCAGCACTAAGACTCCCGATATTTACAATGAGCAGTTCTTC.

This clonotype showed up just a few times. The V gene is TRBV20-1, the J gene TRBJ1-1; D is uncertain. This CDR3 region has 13 residues. V dropped 1 base and J dropped 8 bases, with 14 bases sitting between them. Germline V lookup: CDR1 DFQATT, CDR2 SNEGSKA (reference sequence). This CDR3 reads CSARVKGEEEAFF. CDR3 in DNA: TGCAGTGCTAGAGTTAAGGGTGAGGAAGAAGCTTTCTTT.

Only one count was recorded for this clonotype. This sequence may be a read error, since a much larger clone differs from it by one base. The conserved closing phenylalanine or tryptophan is absent in this CDR3, likely reflecting a read error. The chain has TRBV29-1 and TRBJ2-2; unclear D gene. V was cut by 7 bases and J by 1 base, with 10 bases left in between. The CDR3 length is 13 residues. Germline values: CDR1 SQVTM, CDR2 ANQGSEA. The chain's CDR3 is CSAYRQNTGELFL. CDR3 nucleotides: TGCAGCGCCTACAGACAGAACACCGGGGAGCTGTTTCTT.

This clonotype showed up just a few times. This rearrangement joins TRBV12-5 to TRBJ2-5; weak D call: TRBD1 (6 bases). Trimming left V 5 bases short and J 0 bases short, with 16 bases between. CDR1 and CDR2 (germline): LGHNT, FRNRAP. The CDR3 contains 16 residues. CDR3 sequence (DNA): TGTGCTAGTGGTCTTGCACAGGGCCTGTACCAAGAGACCCAGTACTTC. Translating gives CASGLAQGLYQETQYF. Complete variable domain (other parts from reference TRBV12-5 and TRBJ2-5): DARVTQTPRHKVTEMGQEVTMRCQPILGHNTVFWYRQTMMQGLELLAYFRNRAPLDDSGMPKDRFSAEMPDATLATLKIQPSEPRDSAVYFCASGLAQGLYQETQYFGPGTRLLVL.

This clonotype was detected only a few times. The chain joins TRBV30 to TRBJ1-1; unclear D gene. The CDR3 covers 11 residues. Trimming pared 4 bases from V and 7 bases from J, leaving 10 bases between. Germline V gene sequence: CDR1 GTSNPN, CDR2 SVGIG (reference sequence). The CDR3 loop reads CAWNRAGEAFF. CDR3 sequence (DNA): TGTGCCTGGAATAGGGCGGGTGAAGCTTTCTTT.

V and J are TRBV5-6 and TRBJ1-3; a possible D gene is TRBD1 (5 bases). Germline V CDR1 and CDR2: SGHDT, YYEEEE. V lost 2 bases and J lost 5, with 14 bases in between. The CDR3 spans 15 residues. The CDR3 DNA is TGTGCCAGCAGCTTAACCGGGACGGAAAGAAACACCATATATTTT. Amino acids: CASSLTGTERNTIYF.

This clonotype was detected a few times. The genes are TRBV24-1 and TRBJ2-2; possibly TRBD1 for D (5 bases). Germline values: CDR1 KGHDR, CDR2 SFDVKD. This CDR3 spans 14 amino acids. V gave up 3 bases and J gave up 7 bases, with 11 bases separating them. The CDR3 protein is CATSDLRTHGELFF. The CDR3 bases are TGTGCCACCAGTGATCTTCGGACACACGGGGAGCTGTTTTTT.

This clonotype was counted a few times. The J gene is TRBJ2-1, the V gene TRBV29-1; TRBD2 aligns across 9 bases. Per germline, CDR1 SQVTM and CDR2 ANQGSEA. The CDR3 is 15 residues long. J was trimmed by 9 bases and V by 0 bases; bases with no gene match: 9. CDR3 loop: CSVEDSSGTLGEQFF. For the CDR3, the DNA is TGCAGCGTTGAAGATTCTAGCGGGACTTTAGGTGAGCAGTTCTTC.

This clonotype was seen more than once but under ten times. CDR3 DNA: TGTGCCAGCAGCCAAGTACCAGGGGAAGGCACTGAAGCTTTCTTT. Its translation: CASSQVPGEGTEAFF. The chain combines TRBV3-1 with TRBJ1-1; the D gene is possibly TRBD1 (6 bases). CDR3 size: 15 residues. CDR1 and CDR2 (germline): LGHDT, YNNKEL (reference sequence). V shed 1 base and J shed 4 bases, with 13 bases lying between them.

The table lists this clonotype with a few counts. The V gene is TRBV6-5, the J gene TRBJ2-7, with D possibly TRBD1 on 6 matching bases. Germline V gene data show CDR1 as MNHEY and CDR2 as SVGAGI. This CDR3 is built from 13 residues. Between the trimmed V and J ends, which lost 6 bases and 4 bases, there was a span of 13 bases. The CDR3 reads CASRRGGRYEQYF. The CDR3 bases are TGTGCCAGCAGAAGAGGGGGTAGGTACGAGCAGTACTTC.

This clonotype was detected many times. The chain joins TRBV3-1 to TRBJ1-2; 8 nucleotides match TRBD1. Trimming removed 2 bases from V and 3 bases from J; junction bases left unmatched: 2. CDR1 is LGHDT, CDR2 YNNKEL, per germline (reference sequence). The CDR3 is made up of 14 amino acids. CDR3 sequence (DNA): TGTGCCAGCAGCCAACCGACAGGGGACTATGGCTACACCTTC. Its protein product is CASSQPTGDYGYTF.

This clonotype has more than one count but fewer than ten. The chain links TRBV7-8 to TRBJ1-4; 8 nucleotides align to TRBD1. This CDR3 has 17 amino acids. J lost 5 bases, V lost 3 bases, and 11 bases had no gene match. The germline V gene encodes CDR1 SGHVS and CDR2 FQNEAQ. This CDR3 is CASSFDRGQGRNEKLFF. CDR3 nucleotides: TGTGCCAGCAGCTTCGACAGAGGACAGGGAAGGAATGAAAAACTGTTTTTT.

The gene calls are TRBV12-3 or TRBV12-4 and TRBJ1-6, with 9 bases lining up with TRBD1. Unmatched junction bases numbered 4, after V lost 6 bases and J lost 7 bases. The CDR3 extends over 14 amino acids. The CDR3 bases are TGTGCCAGCAGGCGGACAGGGGAAAATTCACCCCTCCACTTT. Encoded protein: CASRRTGENSPLHF.

V and J are TRBV11-2 and TRBJ2-7; weak D call: TRBD1 (5 bases). Germline CDR1 reads SGHAT; CDR2 reads FQNNGV. The CDR3 spans 13 residues. The germline V and J ends were trimmed by 6 bases and 6 bases, with 15 bases remaining between them. The CDR3 loop reads CASSSWQGAEQYF. The CDR3 DNA sequence: TGTGCCAGCAGTTCCTGGCAGGGTGCCGAGCAGTACTTC.

The sample holds many counts of this clonotype. V gene TRBV27 combines with J gene TRBJ2-2; D gene uncertain. CDR3 length equals 13 residues. The V gene's germline CDR1 is MNHEY and CDR2 SMNVEV (reference sequence). V was clipped by 8 bases and J by 0 bases, with 7 bases between them. Here the CDR3 reads CASSSANTGELFF. CDR3 nucleotide sequence: TGTGCCAGCTCAAGCGCGAACACCGGGGAGCTGTTTTTT.

This clonotype was seen once. The chain is built from TRBV27 and TRBJ2-2; TRBD1 aligns across 7 bases. This CDR3 spans 16 amino acids. Germline-derived CDR1 and CDR2 are MNHEY and SMNVEV (reference sequence). Losses at the gene ends were 5 bases for V and 4 bases for J; bases not matched to a gene: 10. Here the CDR3 DNA reads TGTGCCAGCAGTATTTTGACAGGGCAAAGCACCGGGGAGCTGTTTTTT. It specifies CASSILTGQSTGELFF.

This clonotype was found a few times. This sequence joins TRBV5-1 and TRBJ1-1; D gene ambiguous. V gave up 7 bases and J gave up 1 base, with 17 bases separating them. Germline-derived CDR1 and CDR2 are SGHRS and YFSETQ. CDR3 length equals 15 residues. CDR3 coding DNA: TGCGCCAGCCGAGCCACCGGGGTGACGAACACTGAAGCTTTCTTT. Residues: CASRATGVTNTEAFF.

In DNA, the CDR3 is TGCAGTGCTAGAGTCGCAGGGGACCCCTACGAGCAGTACTTC. This sequence encodes CSARVAGDPYEQYF. The chain employs TRBV20-1 and TRBJ2-7; D is perhaps TRBD1 (6 bases). The CDR3 covers 14 residues. Germline CDR1 DFQATT, CDR2 SNEGSKA (reference sequence). V shed 1 base and J shed 2 bases, with 12 bases lying between them.

This clonotype was detected ten times or more. The rearrangement uses TRBV3-1 and TRBJ2-1; D perhaps matches TRBD2 (6 bases). Trimming removed 1 base from V and 0 bases from J, with 7 bases in between. The length of the CDR3 is 15 residues. CDR1 is LGHDT, CDR2 YNNKEL, per germline (reference sequence). The CDR3 nucleotides read TGTGCCAGCAGCCAAGGGAGGGTCTCCTACAATGAGCAGTTCTTC. Translated, it gives CASSQGRVSYNEQFF.

The CDR3 spells CASSQNRGEQFF. In nucleotides, the CDR3 is TGTGCCAGCAGCCAAAACAGAGGTGAGCAGTTCTTC. V is TRBV3-1 and J is TRBJ2-1; D is uncertain. Per the germline V gene, CDR1 is LGHDT and CDR2 is YNNKEL (reference sequence). CDR3 length: 12 amino acids. V lost 2 bases and J 9 bases, leaving 8 bases between the germline ends.

The table lists this clonotype with many counts. The chain combines TRBV27 with TRBJ2-1, with 16 bases fitting TRBD2. Germline-derived CDR1 and CDR2 are MNHEY and SMNVEV (reference sequence). The CDR3 runs 16 residues. V dropped 5 bases and J dropped 7; count of bases not matched to a gene: 5. The CDR3 here is CASSTGGLAGGNEQFF. CDR3 coding DNA: TGTGCCAGCAGTACGGGGGGACTAGCGGGAGGGAATGAGCAGTTCTTC.

The chain employs TRBV29-1 and TRBJ1-1; D is perhaps TRBD1 (5 bases). The germline V and J ends were trimmed by 2 bases and 5 bases, with 12 bases remaining between them. In germline, CDR1 is SQVTM, CDR2 ANQGSEA. This CDR3 spans 13 amino acids. CDR3: CSVERQGGTEAFF. In nucleotides, the CDR3 is TGCAGCGTTGAACGTCAGGGAGGTACTGAAGCTTTCTTT.

This clonotype was found many times. The chain links TRBV5-1 to TRBJ2-3; TRBD2 matches 14 bases. There are 16 residues in the CDR3. Germline V gives CDR1 SGHRS, CDR2 YFSETQ. Trimming removed 4 bases from V and 5 bases from J; junction bases left unmatched: 6. The CDR3 coding sequence is TGCGCCAGCAGCCGTGGGACTAGCGGGAGAAGAGATACGCAGTATTTT. It codes for CASSRGTSGRRDTQYF. Drawing the rest from reference TRBV5-1 and TRBJ2-3, the complete variable domain is KAGVTQTPRYLIKTRGQQVTLSCSPISGHRSVSWYQQTPGQGLQFLFEYFSETQRNKGNFPGRFSGRQFSNSRSEMNVSTLELGDSALYLCASSRGTSGRRDTQYFGPGTRLTVL.

This clonotype was observed at least ten times. The genes are TRBV29-1 and TRBJ2-1; 9 bases align to TRBD1. The V gene's germline CDR1 is SQVTM and CDR2 ANQGSEA. The CDR3 contains 14 residues. V was pared by 7 bases and J by 10 bases, with 14 bases of the junction left unmatched. The CDR3 loop reads CSAHYRGPVGEQFF. CDR3 DNA sequence: TGCAGCGCGCACTACAGGGGGCCTGTTGGAGAGCAGTTCTTC.

The chain has TRBV7-9 and TRBJ1-2, with 8 bases aligning to TRBD1. The CDR3 runs 15 residues. V was pared by 6 bases and J by 4 bases, with 10 bases of the junction left unmatched. Germline V gives CDR1 SEHNR, CDR2 FQNEAQ (reference sequence). CDR3 DNA: TGTGCCAGCAGTCAAACAGGGGGAGAAGTCTATGGCTACACCTTC. It is translated as CASSQTGGEVYGYTF.

V usage is TRBV18 and J usage is TRBJ2-7, with TRBD1 as a possible D gene (6 bases). The CDR3 spans 15 residues. Per the germline V gene, CDR1 is KGHSH and CDR2 is LQKENI. V gave up 0 bases and J gave up 0 bases, with 9 bases separating them. The CDR3, as DNA: TGTGCCAGCTCACCACCGGGACAAAGCTCCTACGAGCAGTACTTC. Translation gives CASSPPGQSSYEQYF.

The chain couples TRBV7-2 to TRBJ1-5; D is unresolved. Germline loops: CDR1 SGHTA, CDR2 FQGNSA. V was trimmed by 2 bases and J by 6 bases, leaving 11 bases between them. This CDR3 has 14 residues. DNA of the CDR3: TGTGCCAGCAGCTTAACCCTCGGCGGTCAGCCCCAGCATTTT. Amino acid sequence: CASSLTLGGQPQHF.

Details on this clonotype: A much bigger clone sits one base away, suggesting this may be a read error. This chain uses TRBV5-1 with TRBJ2-1; D gene unclear. Germline V gene data show CDR1 as SGHRS and CDR2 as YFSETQ. The CDR3 covers 11 residues. Between the trimmed V and J ends, which lost 2 bases and 5 bases, there was a span of 2 bases. For the CDR3, the DNA is TGCGCCAGCAGCTTACACAATGAGCAGTTCTTC. Amino acids: CASSLHNEQFF.

The table lists this clonotype with a few counts. The chain is built from TRBV7-9 and TRBJ2-3; TRBD2 matches at 12 bases. This CDR3 has 19 amino acids. CDR1 and CDR2 from the germline V gene are SEHNR and FQNEAQ (reference sequence). J was trimmed by 5 bases and V by 6 bases; bases with no gene match: 18. The CDR3 sequence: CASRVWGETSGRVEDTQYF. CDR3 sequence (DNA): TGTGCCAGCAGGGTTTGGGGGGAGACTAGCGGGAGAGTAGAAGATACGCAGTATTTT.